What follows are 27 T cell receptor beta chains derived from one specimen sequenced in a study of T cell responses to AZD1222 COVID-19 vaccine. The assay was immunoSEQ multiplex PCR, and TCRdb's table has in-frame clones only and misses some. The sample shows 86,000 or so clones, approximately 89% of them seen only once. The sample in question was peripheral blood, obtained on day 0 of AZD1222 vaccination. The receptor source for this set is an adult in good health.

This chain connects TRBV4-3 to TRBJ2-7; 9 bases map to TRBD1. The CDR3 sequence is 15 residues long. V lost 1 base to trimming and J lost 3 bases; unmatched junction nucleotides: 4. Germline V gene lookup returns CDR1 LGHNA and CDR2 YSLEER. The CDR3 DNA is TGCGCCAGCAGCCAAGCACGGACAGGGGTCTACGAGCAGTACTTC. Translating gives CASSQARTGVYEQYF.

The V and J genes are TRBV27 and TRBJ1-5; TRBD1 matches 9 bases. The CDR3 extends over 14 amino acids. V was pared by 6 bases and J by 6 bases, with 6 bases of the junction left unmatched. Germline V lookup: CDR1 MNHEY, CDR2 SMNVEV (reference sequence). The CDR3 DNA is TGTGCCAGCAGGGACAGGGGATCGGCTCAGCCCCAGCATTTT. It yields the protein CASRDRGSAQPQHF.

This clone is a singleton in its sample. The chain recombines TRBV6-5 with TRBJ2-7; D perhaps matches TRBD1 (5 bases). CDR1 and CDR2 from the germline V gene are MNHEY and SVGAGI. Deletions cut 4 bases from V and 0 bases from J, with 10 bases between. The length of the CDR3 is 14 residues. The CDR3 sequence: CASSSRQISYEQYF. The DNA for the CDR3 is TGTGCCAGCAGTTCACGACAGATCTCCTACGAGCAGTACTTC.

The chain uses TRBV6-1 and TRBJ1-2, with 7 bases lining up with TRBD1. The V and J ends lost 4 bases and 0 bases, in that order; junction bases with no gene match: 8. This CDR3 comprises 16 residues. Germline V gene lookup returns CDR1 MNHNS and CDR2 SASEGT. The CDR3 nucleotides are TGTGCCAGCAGTGGCGGGACAGTGGGAGCTAACTATGGCTACACCTTC. It is translated as CASSGGTVGANYGYTF.

The J gene is TRBJ1-4, the V gene TRBV18; D may be TRBD1 (6 bases). This CDR3 is 13 amino acids long. From germline, CDR1 is KGHSH and CDR2 LQKENI. Trimming removed 4 bases from V and 7 bases from J, with 10 bases in between. This CDR3 reads CASSQGRGEKLFF. The DNA for the CDR3 is TGTGCCAGCTCACAGGGCAGGGGTGAAAAACTGTTTTTT.

This rearrangement joins TRBV28 to TRBJ1-2; D remains ambiguous. This CDR3 has 14 amino acids. V lost 3 bases, J lost 6 bases, and 14 bases lay in between. Germline V gene data show CDR1 as MDHEN and CDR2 as SYDVKM. DNA for the CDR3: TGTGCCAGCAGTTTGGTGACAAGGATCAATGGCTACACCTTC. This codes for CASSLVTRINGYTF.

This clone was detected once. V usage is TRBV5-1 and J usage is TRBJ2-5; the D gene is possibly TRBD1 (5 bases). CDR1 is SGHRS and CDR2 is YFSETQ in the germline V gene. Trimming shortened V by 5 bases and J by 1 base, and 9 bases separated the two germline ends. CDR3 length: 13 amino acids. CDR3 DNA: TGCGCCAGCAGACAGGCGATCCAAGAGACCCAGTACTTC. This codes for CASRQAIQETQYF. Full variable domain (rest looked up from reference TRBV5-1 and TRBJ2-5): KAGVTQTPRYLIKTRGQQVTLSCSPISGHRSVSWYQQTPGQGLQFLFEYFSETQRNKGNFPGRFSGRQFSNSRSEMNVSTLELGDSALYLCASRQAIQETQYFGPGTRLLVL.

V is TRBV29-1 and J is TRBJ1-4, with 10 bases aligning to TRBD1. CDR3 length equals 14 residues. Germline-derived CDR1 and CDR2 are SQVTM and ANQGSEA. V gave up 6 bases and J gave up 7 bases; unmatched junction bases: 8. For the CDR3, the DNA is TGCAGCGTGACCCTGACAGGGGGCGTTGAAAAACTGTTTTTT. Protein: CSVTLTGGVEKLFF. The full variable domain, completed using reference TRBV29-1 and TRBJ1-4, is SAVISQKPSRDICQRGTSLTIQCQVDSQVTMMFWYRQQPGQSLTLIATANQGSEATYESGFVIDKFPISRPNLTFSTLTVSNMSPEDSSIYLCSVTLTGGVEKLFFGSGTQLSVL.

The rearrangement links TRBV7-6 to TRBJ2-5; 11 bases are a match to TRBD2. Germline CDR1 is SGHVS and CDR2 is FNYEAQ. With V trimmed by 1 base and J by 4 bases, 8 bases remained unmatched. CDR3 length equals 17 residues. The CDR3 loop reads CASSLVLTSGSLETQYF. CDR3 sequence (DNA): TGTGCCAGCAGCTTAGTTCTTACTAGCGGGAGTCTAGAGACCCAGTACTTC.

The J gene is TRBJ1-1, the V gene TRBV19; no definite D call. The germline CDR1 and CDR2 sequences are LNHDA and SQIVND (reference sequence). Trimming stripped 3 bases from V and 0 bases from J, with 17 bases between. The CDR3 has 17 amino acids. The CDR3 bases are TGTGCCAGTAGTATGGCAACTGTGTCCTTCATGAACACTGAAGCTTTCTTT. Protein product: CASSMATVSFMNTEAFF.

V is TRBV3-1 (or the pseudogene TRBV3-2) and J is TRBJ2-1; TRBD2 matches 13 bases. Germline CDR1 LGHDT, CDR2 YNNKEL (reference sequence). This CDR3 spans 16 amino acids. With V trimmed by 4 bases and J by 6 bases, 6 bases remained unmatched. The CDR3: CASSLGLAGVGNEQFF. The CDR3 nucleotides are TGTGCCAGCAGCCTCGGACTAGCGGGGGTGGGCAATGAGCAGTTCTTC.

The DNA of the CDR3 is TGTGCCAGCATTGGGTCAGGGTCCTACGAGCAGTACTTC. Encoded protein: CASIGSGSYEQYF. The chain employs TRBV6-5 and TRBJ2-7; D is possibly TRBD1 (5 bases). CDR1 MNHEY and CDR2 SVGAGI come from the germline V gene. With 7 bases removed from V and 1 base from J, the gap between germline ends came to 11 bases. The CDR3 is 13 residues long.

V and J are TRBV5-8 and TRBJ2-3; 13 positions match TRBD2. With 4 bases clipped from V and 0 bases from J, the junction kept 11 bases outside the gene matches. The CDR3 sequence is 19 residues long. CDR1 and CDR2 from the germline V gene are SGHTS and YDEGEE. The CDR3 region is CASSPRTSGGRVSTDTQYF. The CDR3 bases are TGTGCCAGCAGCCCGCGGACTAGCGGGGGCCGAGTGAGCACAGATACGCAGTATTTT.

The table lists this clone with a count of one. V usage is TRBV6-5 and J usage is TRBJ2-3, with D perhaps matching TRBD1 or TRBD2 (5 bases each). V gave up 6 bases and J gave up 9 bases, with 16 bases separating them. Germline V gene data show CDR1 as MNHEY and CDR2 as SVGAGI. The CDR3 is 13 residues long. CDR3 nucleotides: TGTGCCAGCAGGTCCCGGGACCACGGGACGCAGTATTTT. Residues: CASRSRDHGTQYF.

The CDR3 region is CASSQGASTDTQYF. Here the CDR3 DNA reads TGTGCCAGCTCACAGGGGGCCAGCACAGATACGCAGTATTTT. This chain links TRBV18 with TRBJ2-3; 7 nucleotides match TRBD1. The CDR3 runs 14 residues. Trimming took 4 bases from V and 0 from J; bases not matched to a gene: 1. Germline V gives CDR1 KGHSH, CDR2 LQKENI.

The rearrangement uses TRBV5-1 and TRBJ2-3; a possible D gene is TRBD2 (6 bases). Looked up from germline, CDR1 is SGHRS and CDR2 is YFSETQ. CDR3 size: 13 residues. Between the trimmed V and J ends, which lost 3 bases and 4 bases, there was a span of 9 bases. CDR3 in amino acids: CASSSGLSDTQYF. Here the CDR3 DNA reads TGCGCCAGCAGCTCGGGACTCTCAGATACGCAGTATTTT.

V is TRBV4-3 and J is TRBJ1-4, with no clear D. The CDR3 sequence is 15 residues long. Germline V gene lookup returns CDR1 LGHNA and CDR2 YSLEER. The V end was cut by 4 bases, the J end by 5 bases, with 14 bases between. CDR3 sequence: CASSRVRAPNEKLFF. CDR3 in DNA: TGCGCCAGCAGCCGAGTACGGGCCCCCAATGAAAAACTGTTTTTT.

The chain joins TRBV19 to TRBJ1-1; no clear D. This CDR3 contains 13 residues. Germline-derived CDR1 and CDR2 are LNHDA and SQIVND (reference sequence). The V and J ends lost 5 bases and 0 bases respectively, with 7 bases between them. In DNA, the CDR3 is TGTGCCAGTAGTCCTCCCTTGAACACTGAAGCTTTCTTT. Translation: CASSPPLNTEAFF.

This clone was recorded only once. The chain joins TRBV29-1 to TRBJ1-1; perhaps TRBD1 as D (5 bases). Deletions cut 3 bases from V and 1 base from J, with 12 bases between. The CDR3 contains 14 residues. Germline assignment: CDR1 SQVTM and CDR2 ANQGSEA. In nucleotides, the CDR3 is TGCAGCGTTGATCCAGGGACCCAGAACACTGAAGCTTTCTTT. The encoded protein is CSVDPGTQNTEAFF.

Points on this clone: Sequence at one end of the junction differs from germline and may be a read error. The chain recombines TRBV5-1 with TRBJ2-5; a weak D match, TRBD2 (5 bases). Germline-derived CDR1 and CDR2 are SGHRS and YFSETQ. The CDR3 sequence is 15 residues long. CDR3 DNA sequence: TGCGCCAGCAGCTCCCTTCGGGGAATGCAAGAGACCCAATACTTC. It translates to CASSSLRGMQETQYF.

This clone is a singleton in its sample. The rearrangement links TRBV5-4 to TRBJ2-6; unclear D gene. From germline, CDR1 is SGHNT and CDR2 YYREEE (reference sequence). This CDR3 region has 15 residues. Trimming took off 1 base at V and 0 bases at J, with 5 bases between the two ends. The CDR3 protein is CASSLQHSGANVLTF. The CDR3 DNA is TGTGCCAGCAGCTTGCAACACTCTGGGGCCAACGTCCTGACTTTC.

This clone has only a few counts. The rearrangement joins TRBV7-2 to TRBJ1-4; D uncertain. Germline V gene data show CDR1 as SGHTA and CDR2 as FQGNSA. CDR3 size: 18 residues. V shed 4 bases and J shed 6 bases, with 24 bases lying between them. The CDR3 loop reads CASSSYNAQPLAYEKLFF. CDR3 DNA sequence: TGTGCCAGCAGCTCCTACAACGCTCAACCTCTGGCGTATGAAAAACTGTTTTTT.

The chain recombines TRBV5-1 with TRBJ1-2; D ambiguous. The CDR3 is made up of 14 amino acids. Germline lookup yields CDR1 SGHRS and CDR2 YFSETQ. Trimming left V 4 bases short and J 0 bases short, with 10 bases between. CDR3 protein: CASSDGGTNYGYTF. CDR3 bases: TGCGCCAGCAGCGACGGAGGTACTAACTATGGCTACACCTTC.

This rearrangement joins TRBV30 to TRBJ1-2; tentative D call: TRBD1 (5 bases). With 0 bases removed from V and 4 bases from J, the gap between germline ends came to 15 bases. In germline, CDR1 is GTSNPN, CDR2 SVGIG (reference sequence). The CDR3 covers 15 residues. The CDR3 DNA sequence: TGTGCCTGGAGTGTAATACAGCGGGGGAGCTATGGCTACACCTTC. As protein: CAWSVIQRGSYGYTF. The full variable domain, with the rest looked up from reference TRBV30 and TRBJ1-2, is SQTIHQWPATLVQPVGSPLSLECTVEGTSNPNLYWYRQAAGRGLQLLFYSVGIGQISSEVPQNLSASRPQDRQFILSSKKLLLSDSGFYLCAWSVIQRGSYGYTFGSGTRLTVV.

The chain uses TRBV4-1 and TRBJ1-5, with 8 bases matching TRBD1. The V gene's germline CDR1 is MGHRA and CDR2 YSYEKL. The length of the CDR3 is 20 residues. V shed 0 bases and J 3 bases; nucleotides not matched to a gene: 16. In DNA form, the CDR3 reads TGCGCCAGCAGCCAAGACCCGTTCGGGGGGTCACAGGGGGTCAATCAGCCCCAGCATTTT. Protein sequence: CASSQDPFGGSQGVNQPQHF.

The chain recombines TRBV7-6 with TRBJ2-7; TRBD2 agrees at 10 bases. Germline loops: CDR1 SGHVS, CDR2 FNYEAQ. J gave up 1 base and V 5 bases, and 8 bases lay outside the gene matches. This CDR3 is built from 16 residues. The CDR3 DNA reads TGTGCCAGCAGCCCCCAGCGGGGGGGGGCATCCTACGAGCAGTACTTC. This translates into CASSPQRGGASYEQYF.

The J gene is TRBJ1-6, the V gene TRBV9; 8 nucleotides match TRBD1. V lost 3 bases, J lost 8 bases, and 16 bases stayed unmatched. This CDR3 spans 18 amino acids. The germline V gene has CDR1 SGDLS and CDR2 YYNGEE. The CDR3 protein is CASSGQQGEADGYSPLHF. The DNA of the CDR3 is TGTGCCAGCAGCGGCCAACAGGGGGAGGCGGATGGGTATTCACCCCTCCACTTT.